This T cell receptor beta chain was captured in a study of synovial regulatory T cells in juvenile arthritis. Median disease duration was about 7 years, range 0.2-19.1. Details on this clone: The target antigen is unknown.

In germline, CDR1 is SEHNR, CDR2 FQNEAQ (reference sequence). There are 11 residues in the CDR3. No DNA is listed. Overall study results and limits: iaTreg TCR repertoires were largely private across patients and partially overlapped synovial Teff and blood CPL.

Clones were read by immunoSEQ multiplex PCR, and TCRdb kept only the in-frame ones, dropping some. Its clone listing holds around 9,500 clones. The sample comprised Treg cells from blood. As for subset: remaining (HLA-DR-negative) circulating blood Treg cells. The clonotype originates from a donor younger than 30 with juvenile idiopathic arthritis. The chain is built from TRBV7-9 and TRBJ1-2. The CDR3 loop is CAWGGVYGYTF.